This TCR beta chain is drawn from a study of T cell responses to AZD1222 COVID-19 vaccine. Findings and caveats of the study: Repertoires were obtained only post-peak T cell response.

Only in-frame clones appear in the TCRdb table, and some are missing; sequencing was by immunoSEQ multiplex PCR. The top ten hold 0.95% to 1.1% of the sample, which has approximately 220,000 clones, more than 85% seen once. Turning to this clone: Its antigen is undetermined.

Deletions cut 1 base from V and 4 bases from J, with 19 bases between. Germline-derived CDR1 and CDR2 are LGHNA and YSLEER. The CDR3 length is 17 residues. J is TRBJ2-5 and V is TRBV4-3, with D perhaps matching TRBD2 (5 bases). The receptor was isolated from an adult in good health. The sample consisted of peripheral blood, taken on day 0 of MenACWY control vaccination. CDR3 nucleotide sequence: TGCGCCAGCAGCCAAGGGGCGGGCACCGACGCGGGAGAGACCCAGTACTTC. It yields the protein CASSQGAGTDAGETQYF.